This entry concerns a single TCR beta chain. The antigen it binds to is not known. No base quality values were provided; no much bigger clone lies one nucleotide off. The germline V gene gives CDR1 as MGHRA and CDR2 as YSYEKL. The germline ends are 12 bases apart after V is trimmed by 0 bases and J by 0 bases. The CDR3 goes from the cysteine to the phenylalanine over 16 residues. Only the CDR3 DNA is retained, 48 bases long and in frame from the first base. The sample's time point label is to be understood as: baseline before first vaccination. Vaccinee samples were obtained from the UK trials COV001 and COV002, which included a single-blind randomized controlled phase 2/3 trial of AZD1222 (ChAdOx1 nCoV-19) in healthy adults. Trial participant PBMC samples were collected at day 0 and day 28 after the second dose for TCRbeta chain sequencing. The data derive from a study of T cell responses to AZD1222 COVID-19 vaccine (dated by TCRdb to the early 2020s). Concerning the study at large: AZD1222 recipients given second doses at about 4 weeks or at about 12 weeks were pooled, since spike-specific TCR depth and breadth were not found to differ between the two schedules. A total of approximately 240 trial participants underwent TCR sequencing, of whom about 210 had received two doses of AZD1222 and approximately 26 had received two doses of the MenACWY control vaccine. Trial participants were enrolled by age into 18-55, 56-69 and 70-plus year subgroups, with roughly 160, 29 and 62 TCR-sequenced participants respectively.

The CDR3 regions of human TCRbeta chains were analyzed by immunosequencing. The published analysis was carried out like this. TCRs in the repertoires were compared against a reference library of SARS-CoV-2-specific TCRs that had been generated with the MIRA antigen-specificity platform. Breadth was defined as the fraction of unique TCRs that were SARS-CoV-2-associated, and depth was defined as the fraction of total T cells that were SARS-CoV-2-associated. Using the MIRA data, each spike-specific TCR was mapped to the spike region that the TCR reacts to and placed in a CD4 or CD8 class. Log10-transformed breadth and depth values were compared by one-way ANOVA with Sidak's multiple comparisons tests. TCRdb limited this immuneACCESS table to in-frame rearrangements with V and J called. A share of clones is missing; checked studies link under half to unresolved V genes, and the rest is unexplained. Clonal size and the V and J genes are those of that table, whereas D and trimming came from the DNA. This sample holds about 150,000 clones; 90% were observed only once. Of the sample, 2.5% to 3.5% is held by the ten largest clones.

General study outcomes and caveats: Spike-specific TCR breadth and depth rose significantly after two AZD1222 doses compared with day 0 and with MenACWY recipients. Conclusions about previously exposed vaccinees are limited, since just a handful of AZD1222 recipients were seropositive for SARS-CoV-2 at baseline. CD4 TCRs associated with the vaccine covered the entire spike protein, and the dominant responses were in regions 160-218 and 743-854. Epitopes outside the regions mutated in the B.1.351 and B.1.1.7 variants were reportedly recognized by nearly half of the unique spike-specific TCRs. No day 14 peak-response samples were available, so repertoires were characterized only after the peak T cell response. In the small 56-69-year group, the increase in depth fell short of significance, most likely because of low power. Participants were mostly white British, with more females than males. The authors suggested clonal diversity may have been underestimated.

The sample was peripheral blood, taken on day 0 of AZD1222 vaccination. This sequence originates from an adult in good health. The chain links TRBV4-1 with TRBJ2-7, with a tentative D gene TRBD1 over 5 matching bases. The DNA sequence is TGCGCCAGCAGCCAAGACGTGACAGCCATCTCCTACGAGCAGTACTTC. It encodes CASSQDVTAISYEQYF.